This entry features one T cell receptor beta chain sequence. The antigen remains unidentified. Germline CDR1 reads LNHDA; CDR2 reads SQIVND (reference sequence). The CDR3 is made up of 14 amino acids. V was shortened by 4 bases and J by 1 base, with 10 bases between the two germline ends. The sample comes from a study of cytomegalovirus exposure and HLA in healthy donors. As for the study in general: Sequencing of about 179 million T cells in an earlier analysis found 100 million to 140 million unique TCR beta sequences. Whole-study findings and limits: Earlier analysis looked at TCR beta V segments, and most were productive about 87% or about 30% of the time.

PCR employed 60 Vbeta and 13 Jbeta primers. Original methodology: Later reanalysis found approximately 76 million unique TCR beta chains, roughly 10 million of them shared. TCRdb's copy holds only in-frame clones and misses some; the assay was immunoSEQ multiplex PCR. V and J calls and clone size are given by that table; D and trimming were obtained from the DNA. The table has a few hundred thousand clones, about nine tenths seen once; the top ten hold about 1.7%. Healthy bone marrow donors made up the cohort. The rearrangement uses TRBV19 and TRBJ2-5, with D possibly matching TRBD2 (6 bases). This sequence originates from a girl aged 2-10 years in good health and CMV-seronegative. The sequenced material came from PBMCs. The CDR3: CASSTGRPQETQYF. CDR3 in DNA: TGTGCCAGTAGTACAGGGAGGCCCCAAGAGACCCAGTACTTC.